This T cell receptor (beta chain) was recorded in a study of regulatory T cells in long-lasting Graves disease (dated by TCRdb to about 2021). About the full investigation: Persistent Graves' disease meant more than 5 years of antithyroid drug treatment with TSH receptor autoantibodies that stayed positive. Persistent Graves' disease patients were compared with newly diagnosed Graves' disease patients by peripheral blood TCR sequencing and RNA sequencing. Persistent Graves' disease patients in the clinical cohort had taken antithyroid drugs for roughly ten years on average. A total of around 35 samples underwent TCR sequencing: some 13 from persistent and roughly 20 from newly diagnosed Graves' disease patients. The study was conducted in China and was registered as a clinical trial. Overall study results and their limits: The study examined only peripheral blood because the primary lesion, thyroid tissue, could not be accessed. Patients with persistent disease shared more public clonotypes (approximately 2,500) than newly diagnosed patients did (approximately 1,000). Sequencing and analysis were restricted to the TCR beta chain. Persistent disease showed preferential use of TRBV28, TRBJ1-2 and TRBJ2-5, whereas newly diagnosed disease favored TRBV20-1 and TRBJ2-1. Persistent Graves' disease patients showed lower TCR Shannon entropy and fewer highly expanded clones than newly diagnosed patients, suggesting clonal expansion. As a limitation, the authors acknowledged that the small sample size may reduce accuracy.

The CDR3, cysteine through phenylalanine, is 16 amino acids long. Just CDR3 DNA is preserved here, 48 bases in frame from base 1. For this chain, trimming is 2 bases at the V end and 7 bases at the J end, and the number of junction bases without a gene match is 10. The library was produced with multiplex PCR. TCRdb names Illumina HiSeq 4000 as the instrument used. CDR3 regions were amplified by Arm-PCR with iRepertoire HTBI primers to construct TCR beta libraries. PCR products were gel purified before sequencing. Concerning the study's data processing: Gene usage analysis of CDR3 amino acid clonotypes relied on the roughly 64 TRBV and 15 or so TRBJ segments identified across samples. Filtered high-quality paired reads were merged into contigs using COPE and FqMerger. Contigs were aligned with BLAST to IMGT TRBV, TRBD and TRBJ reference genes, and CDR3 was defined per IMGT. Highly expanded clones were defined as clonotypes with a frequency above 0.1%. Shannon entropy was used to measure repertoire diversity, and the Gini coefficient was used to measure V-J evenness. A clonotype was considered public if more than one individual shared it. The public reads were reprocessed in TCRdb via fastp at Q25 and MiXCR, keeping in-frame beta chains. Every distinct CDR3 protein forms one entry, paired with its most common genes and DNA. V and J calls and clone size were set by TCRdb, not the authors. The sample records about half a million distinct CDR3 sequences, approximately 23% of which are singletons. The biggest ten clones account for about an eighth of the sample.

This clonotype was detected ten times or more. Its antigen is still unknown. The sample holds no much larger clone one base away, and base qualities are not on file. What this sample's time point label stands for: persistent/refractory GD, antithyroid drugs over 5 years with positive TRAb. For both TCR sequencing and RNA sequencing, RNA was extracted from PBMCs in TRIzol. The diagnosis of Graves' disease followed American Thyroid Association guidelines. Patients for the study were recruited at an endocrinology department in Xi'an, China. Each patient gave 7 to 9.5 milliliters of peripheral blood, collected in an EDTA anticoagulant tube. PBMCs were isolated by Ficoll Paque Plus density gradient separation without further T cell sorting. An Agilent 2100 Bioanalyzer and agarose gel were used to check RNA quality, and a NanoDrop 2000 was used to measure RNA concentration.

The origin of this receptor is a female donor with Graves disease. This specimen was peripheral blood mononuclear cells (PBMCs), taken when the disease was refractory, from a patient treated with antithyroid drugs. The V gene is TRBV12-3 or TRBV12-4 and the J gene is TRBJ2-2, with TRBD2 matching 7 junction bases. The CDR3 region: CASSLSALAAVGELFF. The nucleotide sequence reads as follows: TGTGCCAGCAGTTTATCGGCCCTAGCGGCTGTCGGGGAGCTGTTTTTT.